The clone carrying this T cell receptor (beta chain) was seen repeatedly, ten times or more. TCRdb used MiXCR to reprocess the RT-PCR reads, holding one entry per CDR3 protein. The sample has more than 550,000 distinct CDR3 sequences; approximately 15% are singletons. V trimming: 1 base; J trimming: 5 bases; junction bases outside the gene matches: 5. This CDR3 is 16 amino acids long. Germline V gives CDR1 MGHRA, CDR2 YSYEKL. V is TRBV4-1 and J is TRBJ2-5, with 12 bases identical to TRBD2. This clonotype originated in a female donor in good health, serving as a healthy control. Material for sequencing was memory CD4+ T cells from blood. The CDR3 here is CASSQALAGGKETQYF. CDR3 in DNA: TGCGCCAGCAGCCAAGCCCTAGCGGGAGGGAAGGAGACCCAGTACTTC.